A selection of T cell receptor beta chains follows, all from one sample in a study of cytomegalovirus exposure and HLA in healthy donors. Here immunoSEQ multiplex PCR was the method, and the copy in TCRdb shows in-frame clones only, minus some. The profile shows under 300,000 clones, just under 85% of them singletons. Sequencing was carried out using PBMCs. These receptors were obtained from a woman between 35 and 50 years old in good health and CMV-seropositive. Both conserved end residues are part of each CDR3. A D gene is named only where the DNA matches it firmly. The listing skips clone size in some rows; elsewhere it reads once, few, many or a size class.

CDR3 protein: CASSYSGGNQPQHF; CDR3 DNA: TGTGCCAGCAGTTACTCCGGGGGCAATCAGCCCCAGCATTTT; D gene: .; V gene: TRBV6-6; clone size: .; CDR3 length: 14; J gene: TRBJ1-5
CDR3 protein: CASSQPATGTGNQPQHF; CDR3 DNA: TGCGCCAGCAGTCAACCTGCGACCGGGACAGGGAATCAGCCCCAGCATTTT; D gene: TRBD1; V gene: TRBV23-1; clone size: .; CDR3 length: 17; J gene: TRBJ1-5
CDR3 protein: CASSMGGQGFYGSNQPQHF; CDR3 DNA: TGTGCCAGTAGTATGGGAGGACAGGGATTTTACGGGAGCAATCAGCCCCAGCATTTT; D gene: TRBD1; V gene: TRBV19; clone size: .; CDR3 length: 19; J gene: TRBJ1-5
CDR3 protein: CASSFSGTNNEQFF; CDR3 DNA: TGTGCCAGCAGTTTTAGCGGTACCAACAATGAGCAGTTCTTC; D gene: .; V gene: TRBV28; clone size: .; CDR3 length: 14; J gene: TRBJ2-1
CDR3 protein: CASSEASGTSEQYF; CDR3 DNA: TGTGCCAGCAGTGAGGCTAGCGGGACGAGCGAGCAGTACTTC; D gene: TRBD2; V gene: TRBV2; clone size: .; CDR3 length: 14; J gene: TRBJ2-7
CDR3 protein: CASSLKGDRGWTNEKLFF; CDR3 DNA: TGTGCCAGCAGCTTAAAGGGGGACAGGGGATGGACTAATGAAAAACTGTTTTTT; D gene: TRBD1; V gene: TRBV5-4; clone size: .; CDR3 length: 18; J gene: TRBJ1-4
CDR3 protein: CAISESGGSNQPQHF; CDR3 DNA: TGTGCCATCAGTGAGTCCGGCGGTAGCAATCAGCCCCAGCATTTT; D gene: .; V gene: TRBV10-3; clone size: once; CDR3 length: 15; J gene: TRBJ1-5
CDR3 protein: CASGYRGLMIDTQYF; CDR3 DNA: TGTGCCAGCGGGTATCGGGGACTAATGATCGATACGCAGTATTTT; D gene: TRBD2; V gene: TRBV28; clone size: .; CDR3 length: 15; J gene: TRBJ2-3
CDR3 protein: CATSRPTGSTETQYF; CDR3 DNA: TGTGCCACCAGCAGACCAACAGGGTCGACGGAGACCCAGTACTTC; D gene: .; V gene: TRBV15; clone size: .; CDR3 length: 15; J gene: TRBJ2-5
CDR3 protein: CASSPLRGGAGMTGELFF; CDR3 DNA: TGTGCCAGTAGTCCCTTAAGGGGGGGGGCTGGGATGACCGGGGAGCTGTTTTTT; D gene: .; V gene: TRBV19; clone size: .; CDR3 length: 18; J gene: TRBJ2-2
CDR3 protein: CASSQGLATPEYNEQFF; CDR3 DNA: TGCGCCAGCAGCCAAGGACTAGCGACGCCAGAGTACAATGAGCAGTTCTTC; D gene: TRBD2; V gene: TRBV4-3; clone size: .; CDR3 length: 17; J gene: TRBJ2-1
CDR3 protein: CASSISGRNDEQYF; CDR3 DNA: TGTGCCAGCAGCATTAGCGGGAGAAACGACGAGCAGTACTTC; D gene: TRBD2; V gene: TRBV7-2; clone size: .; CDR3 length: 14; J gene: TRBJ2-7
CDR3 protein: CASSPPGGSRETQYF; CDR3 DNA: TGTGCCAGCTCACCACCGGGGGGGAGCAGAGAGACCCAGTACTTC; D gene: TRBD2; V gene: TRBV18; clone size: .; CDR3 length: 15; J gene: TRBJ2-5
CDR3 protein: CATTGLSISEAFF; CDR3 DNA: TGTGCCACCACAGGGCTATCGATCTCTGAAGCTTTCTTT; D gene: .; V gene: TRBV10-3; clone size: .; CDR3 length: 13; J gene: TRBJ1-1
CDR3 protein: CASSLGTSGRASSYNEQFF; CDR3 DNA: TGTGCCAGCAGCTTGGGGACTAGCGGGAGGGCGAGCTCCTACAATGAGCAGTTCTTC; D gene: TRBD2; V gene: TRBV5-6; clone size: .; CDR3 length: 19; J gene: TRBJ2-1
CDR3 protein: CAWSTGRPYNEQFF; CDR3 DNA: TGTGCCTGGAGTACCGGGAGGCCCTACAATGAGCAGTTCTTC; D gene: TRBD2; V gene: TRBV30; clone size: .; CDR3 length: 14; J gene: TRBJ2-1
CDR3 protein: CASSQSGVVFYNEQFF; CDR3 DNA: TGTGCCAGCAGCCAATCGGGTGTAGTCTTCTACAATGAGCAGTTCTTC; D gene: .; V gene: TRBV7-2; clone size: .; CDR3 length: 16; J gene: TRBJ2-1
CDR3 protein: CASSPQGAGANVLTF; CDR3 DNA: TGTGCCAGCAGCCCCCAGGGGGCCGGGGCCAACGTCCTGACTTTC; D gene: TRBD1; V gene: TRBV5-6; clone size: .; CDR3 length: 15; J gene: TRBJ2-6
CDR3 protein: CASSTAAGREKLFF; CDR3 DNA: TGTGCCAGTAGTACGGCCGCTGGGCGTGAAAAACTGTTTTTT; D gene: .; V gene: TRBV19; clone size: few; CDR3 length: 14; J gene: TRBJ1-4
CDR3 protein: CASSLVPAGTYEQYF; CDR3 DNA: TGCGCCAGCAGCTTGGTGCCGGCAGGGACCTACGAGCAGTACTTC; D gene: .; V gene: TRBV5-1; clone size: .; CDR3 length: 15; J gene: TRBJ2-7
CDR3 protein: CAWSRGQTYEQYF; CDR3 DNA: TGTGCCTGGAGTCGGGGACAGACCTACGAGCAGTACTTC; D gene: TRBD1; V gene: TRBV30; clone size: .; CDR3 length: 13; J gene: TRBJ2-7
CDR3 protein: CASSLSGYEQYF; CDR3 DNA: TGTGCCAGCAGCTTGTCCGGTTACGAGCAGTACTTC; D gene: .; V gene: TRBV5-5; clone size: .; CDR3 length: 12; J gene: TRBJ2-7
CDR3 protein: CASSQGEELSDTQYF; CDR3 DNA: TGTGCCAGCAGCCAAGGCGAAGAGTTGTCGGATACGCAGTATTTT; D gene: .; V gene: TRBV14; clone size: .; CDR3 length: 15; J gene: TRBJ2-3
CDR3 protein: CSVETGTDTQYF; CDR3 DNA: TGCAGCGTTGAAACAGGCACAGATACGCAGTATTTT; D gene: .; V gene: TRBV29-1; clone size: .; CDR3 length: 12; J gene: TRBJ2-3
CDR3 protein: CASSLPPIEEKLFF; CDR3 DNA: TGTGCCAGCAGCCTACCCCCTATAGAAGAAAAACTGTTTTTT; D gene: .; V gene: TRBV6-1; clone size: .; CDR3 length: 14; J gene: TRBJ1-4
CDR3 protein: CASSPLVPVTQYF; CDR3 DNA: TGTGCCAGCAGTCCGCTAGTCCCTGTAACGCAGTATTTT; D gene: .; V gene: TRBV28; clone size: .; CDR3 length: 13; J gene: TRBJ2-3
CDR3 protein: CASNKGNPYNEQFF; CDR3 DNA: TGTGCCAGCAATAAGGGGAACCCCTACAATGAGCAGTTCTTC; D gene: .; V gene: TRBV6-1; clone size: .; CDR3 length: 14; J gene: TRBJ2-1
CDR3 protein: CASSLGGQLNSPLHF; CDR3 DNA: TGTGCCAGCAGTTTGGGGGGACAGCTTAATTCACCCCTCCACTTT; D gene: TRBD1; V gene: TRBV27; clone size: .; CDR3 length: 15; J gene: TRBJ1-6
CDR3 protein: CASSIADDRLTGELFF; CDR3 DNA: TGTGCCAGTAGTATAGCGGATGACCGACTCACCGGGGAGCTGTTTTTT; D gene: .; V gene: TRBV19; clone size: .; CDR3 length: 16; J gene: TRBJ2-2
CDR3 protein: CASSKEWGREAYEQYF; CDR3 DNA: TGTGCCAGCAGCAAAGAATGGGGCAGGGAGGCCTACGAGCAGTACTTC; D gene: .; V gene: TRBV21-1; clone size: .; CDR3 length: 16; J gene: TRBJ2-7
CDR3 protein: CASSAPRSSYNEQFF; CDR3 DNA: TGTGCCAGCAGTGCCCCCCGGAGCTCCTACAATGAGCAGTTCTTC; D gene: .; V gene: TRBV28; clone size: .; CDR3 length: 15; J gene: TRBJ2-1
CDR3 protein: CASSKEGGGRNTGELFF; CDR3 DNA: TGTGCCAGCAGCAAAGAGGGGGGCGGGAGGAACACCGGGGAGCTGTTTTTT; D gene: .; V gene: TRBV21-1; clone size: .; CDR3 length: 17; J gene: TRBJ2-2
CDR3 protein: CAWIQGPYNEQFF; CDR3 DNA: TGTGCCTGGATCCAGGGCCCTTACAATGAGCAGTTCTTC; D gene: .; V gene: TRBV30; clone size: .; CDR3 length: 13; J gene: TRBJ2-1
CDR3 protein: CSVLAGRGYQETQYF; CDR3 DNA: TGCAGCGTCCTAGCGGGAAGGGGGTACCAAGAGACCCAGTACTTC; D gene: TRBD2; V gene: TRBV29-1; clone size: .; CDR3 length: 15; J gene: TRBJ2-5
CDR3 protein: CASSLGSAGGQETQYF; CDR3 DNA: TGTGCCAGCAGCTTGGGATCCGCAGGGGGCCAAGAGACCCAGTACTTC; D gene: TRBD1; V gene: TRBV7-3; clone size: .; CDR3 length: 16; J gene: TRBJ2-5
CDR3 protein: CASSVGRENTEAFF; CDR3 DNA: TGTGCCAGCAGCGTAGGACGGGAGAACACTGAAGCTTTCTTT; D gene: .; V gene: TRBV11-2; clone size: .; CDR3 length: 14; J gene: TRBJ1-1
CDR3 protein: CASSRSGQTTGSYNEQFF; CDR3 DNA: TGTGCCAGCAGCCGAAGTGGACAGACGACAGGTTCCTACAATGAGCAGTTCTTC; D gene: .; V gene: TRBV9; clone size: .; CDR3 length: 18; J gene: TRBJ2-1
CDR3 protein: CAISQGLNTEAFF; CDR3 DNA: TGTGCCATCAGTCAGGGGTTGAACACTGAAGCTTTCTTT; D gene: .; V gene: TRBV10-3; clone size: .; CDR3 length: 13; J gene: TRBJ1-1
CDR3 protein: CASSLAPPGTDSYEQYF; CDR3 DNA: TGTGCCAGCAGCTTAGCTCCACCCGGGACAGACTCCTACGAGCAGTACTTC; D gene: TRBD1; V gene: TRBV7-6; clone size: .; CDR3 length: 17; J gene: TRBJ2-7
CDR3 protein: CATSKRIGTSSYNEQFF; CDR3 DNA: TGTGCCACCAGCAAAAGAATCGGGACTAGCTCCTACAATGAGCAGTTCTTC; D gene: TRBD2; V gene: TRBV15; clone size: .; CDR3 length: 17; J gene: TRBJ2-1
CDR3 protein: CASSDRGVEKLFF; CDR3 DNA: TGTGCCAGCAGTGACAGGGGTGTTGAAAAACTGTTTTTT; D gene: TRBD1; V gene: TRBV6-5; clone size: .; CDR3 length: 13; J gene: TRBJ1-4
CDR3 protein: CASSFTGNEQFF; CDR3 DNA: TGTGCCAGCAGCTTCACGGGGAATGAGCAGTTCTTC; D gene: .; V gene: TRBV7-9; clone size: .; CDR3 length: 12; J gene: TRBJ2-1
CDR3 protein: CASSQEEGRDTEAFF; CDR3 DNA: TGCGCCAGCAGCCAAGAAGAGGGGCGGGATACTGAAGCTTTCTTT; D gene: .; V gene: TRBV4-1; clone size: once; CDR3 length: 15; J gene: TRBJ1-1
CDR3 protein: CASSLVGGEVGYEQYF; CDR3 DNA: TGTGCCAGCAGCTTGGTCGGCGGGGAAGTTGGATACGAGCAGTACTTC; D gene: .; V gene: TRBV5-6; clone size: .; CDR3 length: 16; J gene: TRBJ2-7
CDR3 protein: CASIRGQAGTEAFF; CDR3 DNA: TGTGCCAGTATCCGAGGACAGGCGGGCACTGAAGCTTTCTTT; D gene: TRBD1; V gene: TRBV19; clone size: .; CDR3 length: 14; J gene: TRBJ1-1
CDR3 protein: CASSLREPSGTTYNEQFF; CDR3 DNA: TGTGCCAGCAGCTTACGCGAACCCTCCGGGACAACCTACAATGAGCAGTTCTTC; D gene: .; V gene: TRBV7-7; clone size: .; CDR3 length: 18; J gene: TRBJ2-1
CDR3 protein: CASRFGLAGGPLVYEQYF; CDR3 DNA: TGCGCCAGCAGGTTTGGACTAGCGGGAGGCCCTCTAGTCTACGAGCAGTACTTC; D gene: TRBD2; V gene: TRBV5-1; clone size: once; CDR3 length: 18; J gene: TRBJ2-7
CDR3 protein: CASSQDFLAGVNTGELFF; CDR3 DNA: TGCGCCAGCAGCCAGGATTTTCTAGCGGGAGTGAACACCGGGGAGCTGTTTTTT; D gene: TRBD2; V gene: TRBV4-3; clone size: .; CDR3 length: 18; J gene: TRBJ2-2
CDR3 protein: CASSFLQKNTEAFF; CDR3 DNA: TGTGCCAGCAGTTTTTTGCAGAAGAACACTGAAGCTTTCTTT; D gene: .; V gene: TRBV28; clone size: .; CDR3 length: 14; J gene: TRBJ1-1
CDR3 protein: CASSSVLGGGYGYTF; CDR3 DNA: TGTGCCAGCAGTTCCGTACTCGGGGGGGGCTATGGCTACACCTTC; D gene: .; V gene: TRBV6-5; clone size: .; CDR3 length: 15; J gene: TRBJ1-2
CDR3 protein: CASSVEARNEQFF; CDR3 DNA: TGTGCCAGCAGCGTAGAAGCACGGAATGAGCAGTTCTTC; D gene: .; V gene: TRBV9; clone size: .; CDR3 length: 13; J gene: TRBJ2-1
CDR3 protein: CASSPSGGRGDEQFF; CDR3 DNA: TGTGCCAGCAGCCCGTCTGGCGGGAGGGGCGATGAGCAGTTCTTC; D gene: TRBD2; V gene: TRBV11-2; clone size: .; CDR3 length: 15; J gene: TRBJ2-1
CDR3 protein: CAWSVPSGSPYEQYF; CDR3 DNA: TGTGCCTGGAGTGTACCTAGCGGGAGCCCTTACGAGCAGTACTTC; D gene: TRBD2; V gene: TRBV30; clone size: .; CDR3 length: 15; J gene: TRBJ2-7
CDR3 protein: CASSIQDPLTGDTQYF; CDR3 DNA: TGTGCCAGTAGTATTCAAGATCCACTTACGGGGGATACGCAGTATTTT; D gene: .; V gene: TRBV19; clone size: .; CDR3 length: 16; J gene: TRBJ2-3
CDR3 protein: CATSRDEAVANYGYTF; CDR3 DNA: TGTGCCACCAGCAGAGATGAGGCGGTAGCTAACTATGGCTACACCTTC; D gene: .; V gene: TRBV15; clone size: .; CDR3 length: 16; J gene: TRBJ1-2
CDR3 protein: CAWSKTSGRSYEQYF; CDR3 DNA: TGTGCCTGGAGTAAAACTAGCGGGCGCTCCTACGAGCAGTACTTC; D gene: TRBD2; V gene: TRBV30; clone size: .; CDR3 length: 15; J gene: TRBJ2-7
CDR3 protein: CASSPGQGPTNTEAFF; CDR3 DNA: TGTGCCAGCTCACCGGGACAGGGGCCAACAAACACTGAAGCTTTCTTT; D gene: TRBD1; V gene: TRBV18; clone size: .; CDR3 length: 16; J gene: TRBJ1-1